This T cell receptor (beta chain) was identified in a study of cytomegalovirus exposure and HLA in healthy donors. Study results and caveats: Later genetic work tied a missense DCLRE1C variant to beta-chain V and J trimming. The study dropped some indistinguishable V segments, TRBV6-2 and TRBV6-3 among them.

Healthy individuals who donated bone marrow served as the donors. Trimming cost V 8 bases and J 7 bases; bases outside gene matches: 9. Looked up from germline, CDR1 is WSHSY and CDR2 is SAAADI. CDR3 length equals 13 residues. A multiplex PCR was run with 60 Vbeta primers and 13 Jbeta primers. TCRdb's table, derived via immunoSEQ multiplex PCR, lists solely in-frame clones and lacks some. The repertoire has some 91,000 clones, around 80% of them found once; the top ten carry around 0.76%. On this clone: Its antigen is currently unknown.

The receptor's source is a woman aged 60-75 years in good health and CMV-seronegative. The rearrangement links TRBV10-2 to TRBJ2-7; 9 bases are a match to TRBD1. Input material: PBMCs. The CDR3 loop reads CASARTGVGEQYF. The CDR3 DNA reads TGCGCCAGCGCCCGGACAGGGGTTGGGGAGCAGTACTTC.